Given below is one T cell receptor beta chain in context. Antigen unknown. Reverse transcription of about 0.5 to 1 ug RNA was carried out with random hexamers. Across 54 Vbeta and 13 Jbeta, immunoSEQ multiplex PCR amplified TCR beta CDR3. Using its own MiXCR run on the immunoSEQ multiplex PCR reads, TCRdb lists one record per CDR3 protein. The sample records 170,000 or so distinct CDR3 sequences, 85% to 95% being singletons. The data are from a study of CD8 T cells in Susac syndrome. Study findings and constraints: As the study acknowledged, the number of individuals in its TCR sequencing and HLA analysis was relatively small.

This CDR3 contains 13 residues. Trimming pared 6 bases from V and 0 bases from J, leaving 6 bases between. Germline loops: CDR1 DFQATT, CDR2 SNEGSKA (reference sequence). From blood CD8+ and CD4+ T cells, the TCR beta chain was sequenced. This TCR derives from a human donor with multiple sclerosis. The gene calls are TRBV20-1 and TRBJ1-6; D not resolved. Input material: CD4+ T cells from PBMCs. The CDR3 loop reads CSAGASYNSPLHF. CDR3 bases: TGCAGTGCGGGTGCCTCCTATAATTCACCCCTCCACTTT.